Each of the 24 T cell receptor beta chains below was sequenced from the same sample in a study of cytomegalovirus exposure and HLA in healthy donors (dated by TCRdb to about 2017). Library method: the immunoSEQ multiplex PCR assay. For the multiplex PCR, a mixture combining 60 forward primers for TCR Vbeta segments and 13 reverse primers for TCR Jbeta segments was used. TCRdb mirrors the immuneACCESS table, restricted to in-frame sequences. Some clones are absent from its copies; in checked studies, under half trace to an unresolved V gene, and the reason for the others is unknown. The sample contains approximately 170,000 clones, 85% of them found a single time. Over 2.5% of the sample rests with the top ten. Sequenced: PBMCs. These receptors originate from a man between 25 and 39 years old in good health and CMV-seropositive.

The chain recombines TRBV7-2 with TRBJ2-2; 11 positions agree with TRBD2. CDR1 and CDR2 (germline): SGHTA, FQGNSA. CDR3 length equals 15 residues. J gave up 3 bases and V 5 bases, and 2 bases lay outside the gene matches. The CDR3 reads CASSKLAGDTGELFF. The CDR3 DNA sequence: TGTGCCAGCAGCAAACTAGCGGGAGACACCGGGGAGCTGTTTTTT. Combining the CDR3 with reference TRBV7-2 and TRBJ2-2 gives the whole variable domain GAGVSQSPSNKVTEKGKDVELRCDPISGHTALYWYRQSLGQGLEFLIYFQGNSAPDKSGLPSDRFSAERTGGSVSTLTIQRTQQEDSAVYLCASSKLAGDTGELFFGEGSRLTVL.

The chain couples TRBV19 to TRBJ2-5, with 12 bases fitting TRBD2. The CDR3 runs to 17 residues. The germline gives CDR1 LNHDA, CDR2 SQIVND (reference sequence). The V segment lost 4 bases and the J segment 1 base; nucleotides outside the gene matches: 7. The DNA of the CDR3 is TGTGCCAGTAGTAGGAGGACTAGCGGGAATGCCCAAGAGACCCAGTACTTC. Translation: CASSRRTSGNAQETQYF.

Points on this clone: Other nucleotide sequences from this sample produce the same CDR3. The genes are TRBV7-3 and TRBJ2-3; D is unclear. Germline CDR1 reads SGHTA; CDR2 reads FQGTGA. Between the trimmed V and J ends, which lost 5 bases and 0 bases, there was a span of 9 bases. The CDR3 totals 14 residues. The DNA of the CDR3 is TGTGCCAGCAGCGTCGGGTTAAGCACAGATACGCAGTATTTT. It is translated as CASSVGLSTDTQYF.

This clone was counted between two and nine times. This chain links TRBV29-1 with TRBJ1-4; D may be TRBD1 (6 bases). Germline V gene lookup returns CDR1 SQVTM and CDR2 ANQGSEA. V was trimmed by 4 bases and J by 8 bases, leaving 14 bases between them. This CDR3 has 13 residues. CDR3 nucleotides: TGCAGCGTTGTTCGGGGGGCTGAAGAAAAACTGTTTTTT. As protein: CSVVRGAEEKLFF.

V gene TRBV6-5 combines with J gene TRBJ1-3; the D gene is possibly TRBD1 (5 bases). This CDR3 is 14 amino acids long. V gave up 6 bases and J gave up 0 bases, with 9 bases separating them. The V gene's germline CDR1 is MNHEY and CDR2 SVGAGI. The CDR3 bases are TGTGCCAGCAGCCAGACAGACTCTGGAAACACCATATATTTT. This codes for CASSQTDSGNTIYF.

The chain couples TRBV6-5 to TRBJ2-7, with D possibly being TRBD2 (6 bases). This CDR3 is built from 14 residues. Germline V gene data show CDR1 as MNHEY and CDR2 as SVGAGI. The ends were cut back, 11 bases at V and 0 bases at J, with 17 bases in the middle. The CDR3 loop is CAAGGSYFSYEQYV. The CDR3 DNA follows: TGTGCCGCTGGGGGGTCCTACTTCTCCTACGAGCAGTACGTC.

This chain links TRBV9 with TRBJ1-2; 12 nucleotides agree with TRBD1. Germline CDR1 is SGDLS and CDR2 is YYNGEE. With V trimmed by 0 bases and J by 7 bases, 4 bases remained unmatched. This CDR3 contains 15 residues. CDR3 in amino acids: CASSVGGTGGVGYTF. CDR3 in DNA: TGTGCCAGCAGCGTAGGAGGGACAGGGGGCGTTGGCTACACCTTC.

The V call is TRBV19, the J call TRBJ2-2; no reliable D call. The CDR3 sequence is 11 residues long. With 7 bases removed from V and 7 bases from J, the gap between germline ends came to 7 bases. Germline CDR1 and CDR2: LNHDA and SQIVND (reference sequence). Here the CDR3 reads CASTLRGELFF. The CDR3 nucleotides are TGTGCCAGTACCCTGCGCGGGGAGCTGTTTTTT.

This chain links TRBV6-5 with TRBJ1-1, with D tentatively TRBD1 (6 bases). V lost 3 bases, J lost 0 bases, and 11 bases lay in between. Germline V gene data show CDR1 as MNHEY and CDR2 as SVGAGI. The CDR3 consists of 15 residues. CDR3 sequence: CASSYDRFLNTEAFF. The CDR3 region has the DNA TGTGCCAGCAGTTATGACAGGTTCTTGAACACTGAAGCTTTCTTT.

The chain combines TRBV30 with TRBJ2-5; 7 bases are shared with TRBD1. CDR1 and CDR2 (germline): GTSNPN, SVGIG (reference sequence). This CDR3 has 14 amino acids. The junction had 9 bases not matched to a gene; V was cut back by 4 bases and J by 4 bases. This CDR3 is CAWIVKTGRETQYF. For the CDR3, the DNA is TGTGCCTGGATAGTAAAGACAGGGAGAGAGACCCAGTACTTC.

V usage is TRBV11-2 and J usage is TRBJ2-3; TRBD2 agrees at 7 bases. Germline V CDR1 and CDR2: SGHAT, FQNNGV. The junction had 13 bases not matched to a gene; V was cut back by 5 bases and J by 2 bases. This CDR3 comprises 17 residues. The CDR3 is CASSPEGPAGPTDTQYF. Here the CDR3 DNA reads TGTGCCAGCAGCCCAGAAGGTCCAGCGGGACCCACAGATACGCAGTATTTT.

This clone is a singleton in its sample. The junction differs from germline at one of its ends, possibly a read error. The V call is TRBV7-9, the J call TRBJ2-5; 7 nucleotides align to TRBD2. From germline, CDR1 is SEHNR and CDR2 FQNEAQ (reference sequence). This CDR3 region has 12 residues. The DNA of the CDR3 is TGTTCCAGCAGCTGGGGGGGAGAGACCCAGTACTTC. It translates to CSSSWGGETQYF.

This clone was observed a single time. The chain uses TRBV6-6 and TRBJ2-1; D call uncertain. The CDR3 covers 13 residues. Between the trimmed V and J ends, which lost 0 bases and 6 bases, there was a span of 6 bases. Germline lookup yields CDR1 MNHNY and CDR2 SVGAGI (reference sequence). The CDR3 DNA reads as TGTGCCAGCAGTTACTCCCTGTTCAATGAGCAGTTCTTC. Translated: CASSYSLFNEQFF.

This rearrangement joins TRBV2 to TRBJ1-2; 8 bases align to TRBD1. The germline V gene has CDR1 SNHLY and CDR2 FYNNEI. CDR3 length: 17 residues. V was pared by 5 bases and J by 4 bases, with 15 bases of the junction left unmatched. CDR3 sequence reads: CASSKDGRGRTGYGYTF. The DNA for the CDR3 is TGTGCCAGCAGTAAGGATGGCAGGGGGCGTACGGGCTATGGCTACACCTTC. The entire variable domain, with the rest obtained from reference TRBV2 and TRBJ1-2, is as follows: EPEVTQTPSHQVTQMGQEVILRCVPISNHLYFYWYRQILGQKVEFLVSFYNNEISEKSEIFDDQFSVERPDGSNFTLKIRSTKLEDSAMYFCASSKDGRGRTGYGYTFGSGTRLTVV.

The V and J genes are TRBV5-1 and TRBJ1-6; D is uncertain. Trimming left V 4 bases short and J 6 bases short, with 11 bases between. Germline CDR1 SGHRS, CDR2 YFSETQ. The CDR3 loop spans 14 amino acids. DNA for the CDR3: TGCGCCAGCAGCCCTAGGCGGGGTAATTCACCCCTCCACTTT. This codes for CASSPRRGNSPLHF. The complete variable domain, with remaining parts taken from reference TRBV5-1 and TRBJ1-6, reads KAGVTQTPRYLIKTRGQQVTLSCSPISGHRSVSWYQQTPGQGLQFLFEYFSETQRNKGNFPGRFSGRQFSNSRSEMNVSTLELGDSALYLCASSPRRGNSPLHFGNGTRLTVT.

V and J are TRBV7-9 and TRBJ2-7; D possibly corresponds to TRBD1 (6 bases). The CDR3 has 15 residues. V was clipped by 4 bases and J by 4 bases, with 17 bases between them. The germline V gene has CDR1 SEHNR and CDR2 FQNEAQ (reference sequence). The CDR3 loop reads CASSSLDSPGYEQYF. In nucleotides, the CDR3 is TGTGCCAGCAGCTCGCTGGACAGTCCTGGGTACGAGCAGTACTTC. The variable domain in full, with the rest retrieved from reference TRBV7-9 and TRBJ2-7, is DTGVSQNPRHKITKRGQNVTFRCDPISEHNRLYWYRQTLGQGPEFLTYFQNEAQLEKSRLLSDRFSAERPKGSFSTLEIQRTEQGDSAMYLCASSSLDSPGYEQYFGPGTRLTVT.

The genes are TRBV5-1 and TRBJ1-2; 7 bases align to TRBD1. With V trimmed by 0 bases and J by 5 bases, 4 bases remained unmatched. CDR1 is SGHRS and CDR2 is YFSETQ in the germline V gene. The CDR3 spans 14 residues. The CDR3 region is CASSLATGKYGYTF. CDR3 DNA sequence: TGCGCCAGCAGCTTGGCGACAGGGAAGTATGGCTACACCTTC.

The V and J genes are TRBV29-1 and TRBJ2-1, with 8 bases aligning to TRBD2. This CDR3 contains 15 residues. Germline CDR1 is SQVTM and CDR2 is ANQGSEA. V lost 6 bases, J lost 7 bases, and 14 bases stayed unmatched. The CDR3 bases are TGCAGCGTGGGGTTTCCGTTACAGCGGGAGAATGAGCAGTTCTTC. This codes for CSVGFPLQRENEQFF.

The gene calls are TRBV4-3 and TRBJ2-1, with D maybe TRBD2 (6 bases). The germline CDR1 and CDR2 sequences are LGHNA and YSLEER. Trimming pared 0 bases from V and 2 bases from J, leaving 17 bases between. CDR3 length: 18 amino acids. CDR3 residues: CASSQDSPLAAAYNEQFF. The CDR3 DNA follows: TGCGCCAGCAGCCAAGACAGCCCCTTAGCGGCAGCCTACAATGAGCAGTTCTTC.

The chain carries TRBV11-2 and TRBJ2-7, with D possibly being TRBD2 (6 bases). CDR1 is SGHAT and CDR2 is FQNNGV in the germline V gene. This CDR3 region has 16 residues. V was cut by 3 bases and J by 4 bases, with 19 bases left in between. Here the CDR3 reads CASSLIRGRTSYEQYF. The CDR3 DNA follows: TGTGCCAGCAGCTTGATTCGGGGGAGGACTTCATACGAGCAGTACTTC.

This clone has only one observation. V is TRBV5-1 and J is TRBJ2-1; 11 bases agree with TRBD2. Germline V gene sequence: CDR1 SGHRS, CDR2 YFSETQ. The CDR3 has 19 residues. The V segment lost 1 base and the J segment 0 bases; nucleotides outside the gene matches: 9. The DNA for the CDR3 is TGCGCCAGCAGCTTGTGGATAACTAGCGGGGGAAGCTCCTACAATGAGCAGTTCTTC. Amino acid sequence: CASSLWITSGGSSYNEQFF.

This clone was seen a handful of times. The chain joins TRBV10-2 to TRBJ2-1; no firm D call. Germline V lookup: CDR1 WSHSY, CDR2 SAAADI. The CDR3 runs to 11 residues. Trimming pared 6 bases from V and 6 bases from J, leaving 6 bases between. The CDR3 DNA is TGCGCCAGCAGCTTAGTCAATGAGCAGTTCTTC. This codes for CASSLVNEQFF.

The chain uses TRBV7-2 and TRBJ2-5; the D gene is possibly TRBD1 (5 bases). CDR1 is SGHTA, CDR2 FQGNSA, per germline. Trimming cost V 5 bases and J 6 bases, with 16 bases left between them. This CDR3 region has 14 residues. The CDR3 DNA reads as TGTGCCAGCAGCCCCGATAGGGGTCGACAGACCCAGTACTTC. Protein sequence: CASSPDRGRQTQYF.

The chain carries TRBV21-1 and TRBJ2-1; the DNA was not used to check the table's D call, TRBD2. TRBV21-1 is a pseudogene locus. The CDR3 runs to 15 residues. The CDR3 loop is CASSKGGSPYNEQFF. CDR3 bases: TGTGCCAGCAGCAAAGGAGGATCCCCATACAATGAGCAGTTCTTC.